This T cell receptor beta chain was recorded in a study of Ad26.COV2.S vaccination and SARS-CoV-2 variants. Trimming cost V 3 bases and J 0 bases, with 13 bases left between them. Germline loops: CDR1 SGHDT, CDR2 YYEEEE. The CDR3 runs 15 residues. Profiling relied on immunoSEQ multiplex PCR, and the TCRdb table lists in-frame clones only, not all of them. The sample yields about 370,000 clones, about 89% seen once. The treatment was: roughly 20 received Ad26.COV2.S at low or high dose, single or two shots; about five received placebo; per-sample allocation not given. Samples analyzed were those drawn on day 63 after the first vaccine or placebo injection. Built on an Ad26 vector, the vaccine expressed Wuhan-strain SARS-CoV-2 spike.

The V and J genes are TRBV5-6 and TRBJ2-7; no clear D. The TCR comes from a person between 18 and 65 years old who received the Ad26.COV2.S COVID-19 vaccine or a placebo. Sequences were derived from peripheral blood, sampled in a trial of Ad26.COV2.S vaccine versus placebo. CDR3: CASSSNTASSYEQYF. For the CDR3, the DNA is TGTGCCAGCAGCTCAAACACAGCAAGCTCCTACGAGCAGTACTTC.